This TCR beta chain was captured by sequencing in a study of shared clonotypes between healthy human individuals. Whole-study results and caveats: Though the depth was large, rarefaction showed that sorted-subset sequencing was incomplete.

Germline V gene lookup returns CDR1 SSHAT and CDR2 FNYEAQ (reference sequence). This CDR3 is built from 17 residues. Data came from immunoSEQ multiplex PCR; TCRdb stores just in-frame clones and leaves some out. The sample lists about 2,500,000 clones, 85% to 95% occurring once. A remark on this clone: Its antigen is unidentified. Mismatch with germline at one junction end may stem from a read error.

The receptor was isolated from a man aged 18 to 29 in good health. The sequencing input was naive CD4+ T cells sorted from blood. This sample's subset: CD45RA+ positively selected. V is TRBV7-7 and J is TRBJ2-2; no clear D. CDR3 protein: CASSLSTSTKNTGELFF. DNA for the CDR3: TGTGCTAGCAGCTTATCTACCTCCACAAAGAACACCGGGGAGCTGTTTTTT. The full variable domain, in which reference TRBV7-7 and TRBJ2-2 provide the parts outside the CDR3, is GAGVSQSPRYKVTKRGQDVTLRCDPISSHATLYWYQQALGQGPEFLTYFNYEAQPDKSGLPSDRFSAERPEGSISTLTIQRTEQRDSAMYRCASSLSTSTKNTGELFFGEGSRLTVL.